This passage covers 30 T cell receptor beta chains from one sample sequenced in a study of CD8 T cells in Susac syndrome. Reverse transcription of roughly 0.5 to 1 ug RNA was carried out with random hexamers. TCRdb analysed the immunoSEQ multiplex PCR reads with MiXCR anew, one entry per CDR3 protein. This table has a few hundred thousand distinct CDR3 sequences, about 88% appearing once. The sample comprised CD8+ T cells from PBMCs. These receptor sequences come from a human donor with multiple sclerosis.

The chain recombines TRBV20-1 with TRBJ1-5, with TRBD1 matching 7 bases. V shed 1 base and J 6 bases; nucleotides not matched to a gene: 3. This CDR3 contains 13 residues. Germline V gene sequence: CDR1 DFQATT, CDR2 SNEGSKA (reference sequence). CDR3 in amino acids: CSARGQGIQPQHF. For the CDR3, the DNA is TGCAGTGCTAGAGGACAGGGAATTCAGCCCCAGCATTTT.

The chain is built from TRBV6-5 and TRBJ1-2, with 7 bases aligning to TRBD1. Germline V gene sequence: CDR1 MNHEY, CDR2 SVGAGI. Unmatched junction bases numbered 7, after V lost 2 bases and J lost 4 bases. This CDR3 comprises 15 residues. The CDR3 spells CASSYLAGGLYGYTF. For the CDR3, the DNA is TGTGCCAGCAGTTACCTGGCAGGGGGGCTCTATGGCTACACCTTC.

The V and J genes are TRBV3-1 and TRBJ2-1; D gene uncertain. The ends were cut back, 0 bases at V and 5 bases at J, with 8 bases in the middle. Germline CDR1 LGHDT, CDR2 YNNKEL (reference sequence). The CDR3 has 14 amino acids. The CDR3 DNA sequence: TGTGCCAGCAGCCAAGATGCCGGTCACAATGAGCAGTTCTTC. Its translation is CASSQDAGHNEQFF.

The chain joins TRBV7-9 to TRBJ2-4; 9 positions agree with TRBD1. Looked up from germline, CDR1 is SEHNR and CDR2 is FQNEAQ (reference sequence). J lost 0 bases, V lost 6 bases, and 3 bases had no gene match. This CDR3 has 15 residues. DNA of the CDR3: TGTGCCAGCAGTCGGACAGGGGTAGCCAAAAACATTCAGTACTTC. The encoded protein is CASSRTGVAKNIQYF.

The chain has TRBV28 and TRBJ2-7, with 12 positions matching TRBD2. V lost 1 base to trimming and J lost 0 bases; unmatched junction nucleotides: 7. The CDR3 contains 18 residues. Germline V gives CDR1 MDHEN, CDR2 SYDVKM. The CDR3 is CASSLLGTSGLSSYEQYF. The CDR3 nucleotides are TGTGCCAGCAGTTTATTAGGGACTAGCGGGCTGAGCTCCTACGAGCAGTACTTC.

The genes are TRBV30 and TRBJ1-2, with a tentative D call TRBD1 (5 bases). The CDR3 consists of 14 residues. Trimming cost V 0 bases and J 6 bases, with 14 bases left between them. The V gene's germline CDR1 is GTSNPN and CDR2 SVGIG (reference sequence). The CDR3 loop is CAWSVLVGGDGYTF. Written as DNA, the CDR3 is TGTGCCTGGAGTGTACTGGTCGGGGGGGATGGCTACACCTTC.

The genes are TRBV7-9 and TRBJ2-7; 8 bases are shared with TRBD2. This CDR3 has 12 residues. CDR1 is SEHNR, CDR2 FQNEAQ, per germline (reference sequence). With 8 bases clipped from V and 2 bases from J, the junction kept 2 bases outside the gene matches. For the CDR3, the DNA is TGTGCCAGCCGGCGGGGGGCCTACGAGCAGTACTTC. Translation gives CASRRGAYEQYF.

V and J are TRBV2 and TRBJ2-3, with D possibly matching TRBD2 (5 bases). Trimming cost V 6 bases and J 6 bases, with 19 bases left between them. The CDR3 sequence is 15 residues long. The germline CDR1 and CDR2 sequences are SNHLY and FYNNEI. The CDR3 protein is CASRPSRDYVDTQYF. As DNA, the CDR3 is TGTGCCAGCAGGCCATCCCGGGATTACGTGGATACGCAGTATTTT. Full variable domain (remainder filled in from reference TRBV2 and TRBJ2-3): EPEVTQTPSHQVTQMGQEVILRCVPISNHLYFYWYRQILGQKVEFLVSFYNNEISEKSEIFDDQFSVERPDGSNFTLKIRSTKLEDSAMYFCASRPSRDYVDTQYFGPGTRLTVL.

This chain joins TRBV30 and TRBJ1-1; a possible D gene is TRBD1 (5 bases). The CDR3 totals 15 residues. In germline, CDR1 is GTSNPN, CDR2 SVGIG (reference sequence). Trimming cost V 0 bases and J 1 base, with 12 bases left between them. CDR3 region: CAWSVGAGRNTEAFF. DNA of the CDR3: TGTGCCTGGAGTGTAGGGGCAGGACGGAACACTGAAGCTTTCTTT.

The chain is built from TRBV20-1 and TRBJ2-1, with D possibly being TRBD1 or TRBD2 (6 bases each). Germline V CDR1 and CDR2: DFQATT, SNEGSKA (reference sequence). V gave up 0 bases and J gave up 6 bases, with 15 bases separating them. This CDR3 has 15 amino acids. CDR3 sequence: CSARDLSGAGNEQFF. The DNA for the CDR3 is TGCAGTGCTAGAGATCTTTCGGGGGCGGGCAATGAGCAGTTCTTC.

The rearrangement uses TRBV4-3 and TRBJ2-1; 8 positions agree with TRBD2. V shed 0 bases, J shed 6 bases, and the junction held 10 bases outside the gene matches. Germline V CDR1 and CDR2: LGHNA, YSLEER. The CDR3 covers 17 residues. In nucleotides, the CDR3 is TGCGCCAGCAGCCAAGAGGCGTTGGTAGCGGGAACCAATGAGCAGTTCTTC. Translated, it gives CASSQEALVAGTNEQFF.

The V call is TRBV30, the J call TRBJ2-7; 8 nucleotides match TRBD2. CDR1 and CDR2 from the germline V gene are GTSNPN and SVGIG (reference sequence). V was clipped by 4 bases and J by 0 bases; unmatched bases: 5. This CDR3 comprises 14 residues. The CDR3 loop is CAWNWAGGSYEQYF. The DNA of the CDR3 is TGTGCCTGGAATTGGGCGGGAGGCTCCTACGAGCAGTACTTC.

This chain links TRBV28 with TRBJ2-3; D is possibly TRBD1 or TRBD2 (5 bases each). This CDR3 is 15 amino acids long. Germline CDR1 is MDHEN and CDR2 is SYDVKM. Trimming took 2 bases from V and 3 from J, leaving 12 bases between them. The CDR3 region is CASSLSDEGTDTQYF. CDR3 in DNA: TGTGCCAGCAGTTTAAGCGATGAGGGGACAGATACGCAGTATTTT. The full variable domain, in which reference TRBV28 and TRBJ2-3 provide the parts outside the CDR3, is DVKVTQSSRYLVKRTGEKVFLECVQDMDHENMFWYRQDPGLGLRLIYFSYDVKMKEKGDIPEGYSVSREKKERFSLILESASTNQTSMYLCASSLSDEGTDTQYFGPGTRLTVL.

The chain links TRBV25-1 to TRBJ2-1, with 10 bases that match TRBD2. Germline CDR1 MGHDK, CDR2 SYGVNS. CDR3 size: 13 residues. Losses at the gene ends were 6 bases for V and 8 bases for J; bases not matched to a gene: 4. The CDR3 loop is CASRIAGGYEQFF. The DNA for the CDR3 is TGTGCCAGCAGGATAGCGGGGGGCTATGAGCAGTTCTTC.

The chain carries TRBV30 and TRBJ1-1; D perhaps matches TRBD1 (6 bases). This CDR3 is 15 amino acids long. The V gene's germline CDR1 is GTSNPN and CDR2 SVGIG (reference sequence). CDR3 in DNA: TGTGCTTCGAAGGAAGGGGATCAGGACAGCAAGGAAGCTTTCTTT. The encoded protein is CASKEGDQDSKEAFF.

This clonotype appeared once. This chain links TRBV30 with TRBJ2-2, with D unresolved. Germline CDR1 GTSNPN, CDR2 SVGIG (reference sequence). Between the trimmed V and J ends, which lost 1 base and 6 bases, there was a span of 9 bases. The CDR3 loop spans 13 amino acids. The CDR3 nucleotides read TGTGCCTGGAGTGGTACTAACCCCGGGGAGCTGTTTTTT. Protein sequence: CAWSGTNPGELFF.

The rearrangement joins TRBV18 to TRBJ2-3, with TRBD2 matching 11 bases. V dropped 3 bases and J dropped 2; count of bases not matched to a gene: 1. Germline lookup yields CDR1 KGHSH and CDR2 LQKENI. The CDR3 runs 15 residues. CDR3 in amino acids: CASSPTSGDTDTQYF. The CDR3 DNA sequence: TGTGCCAGCTCACCGACTAGCGGGGACACAGATACGCAGTATTTT.

The chain is built from TRBV7-9 and TRBJ1-2, with TRBD1 identical over 7 bases. This CDR3 region has 14 residues. With V trimmed by 4 bases and J by 8 bases, 10 bases remained unmatched. Germline values: CDR1 SEHNR, CDR2 FQNEAQ (reference sequence). CDR3 protein: CASSSLDRAGGYTF. The CDR3 region has the DNA TGTGCCAGCAGCTCCCTAGACAGGGCGGGGGGCTACACCTTC.

The chain is built from TRBV6-2 or TRBV6-3 and TRBJ2-7; D not resolved. The CDR3 sequence is 13 residues long. CDR1 is MNHEY, CDR2 SVGEGT, per germline. The germline V and J ends were trimmed by 10 bases and 1 base, with 14 bases remaining between them. The CDR3 DNA is TGTGCCATCACCCCGGACGAATCCTACGAGCAGTACTTC. It specifies CAITPDESYEQYF.

J is TRBJ2-7 and V is TRBV4-1; TRBD1 matches at 7 bases. V shed 3 bases, J shed 2 bases, and the junction held 4 bases outside the gene matches. From germline, CDR1 is MGHRA and CDR2 YSYEKL. The CDR3 is 14 residues long. DNA of the CDR3: TGCGCCAGCAGCCACCGACAGGGTCCCTACGAGCAGTACTTC. It specifies CASSHRQGPYEQYF.

This chain links TRBV7-9 with TRBJ2-5; D call uncertain. The CDR3 sequence is 13 residues long. V gave up 3 bases and J gave up 5 bases, with 10 bases separating them. CDR1 and CDR2 from the germline V gene are SEHNR and FQNEAQ (reference sequence). The CDR3 sequence: CASSLDIRETQYF. In DNA, the CDR3 is TGTGCCAGCAGCTTGGATATTCGGGAGACCCAGTACTTC.

The CDR3 is CASSAPGQGISQPQHF. Written as DNA, the CDR3 is TGTGCCAGCAGCGCACCGGGACAGGGAATAAGTCAGCCCCAGCATTTT. This chain links TRBV2 with TRBJ1-5, with 9 bases identical to TRBD1. Trimming at V came to 6 bases and at J to 6 bases, leaving 12 bases not matched to a gene. The germline CDR1 and CDR2 sequences are SNHLY and FYNNEI. The CDR3 covers 16 residues.

V and J are TRBV7-3 and TRBJ2-5; D possibly corresponds to TRBD2 (6 bases). V was pared by 7 bases and J by 0 bases, with 24 bases between. The CDR3 extends over 18 amino acids. Germline V gene data show CDR1 as SGHTA and CDR2 as FQGTGA. The CDR3 is CASTRDVLAGYDQETQYF. In DNA form, the CDR3 reads TGTGCCAGCACCCGGGACGTCTTGGCGGGATATGACCAAGAGACCCAGTACTTC. The full variable domain, its missing parts supplied by reference TRBV7-3 and TRBJ2-5, is GAGVSQTPSNKVTEKGKYVELRCDPISGHTALYWYRQSLGQGPEFLIYFQGTGAADDSGLPNDRFFAVRPEGSVSTLKIQRTERGDSAVYLCASTRDVLAGYDQETQYFGPGTRLLVL.

The chain recombines TRBV19 with TRBJ2-2; D is possibly TRBD1 or TRBD2 (5 bases each). The V and J ends lost 3 bases and 5 bases respectively, with 19 bases between them. This CDR3 comprises 17 residues. The germline V gene has CDR1 LNHDA and CDR2 SQIVND (reference sequence). The CDR3 loop reads CASSIGAWESITGELFF. The CDR3, as DNA: TGTGCCAGTAGTATCGGGGCCTGGGAGTCCATAACCGGGGAGCTGTTTTTT.

The V gene is TRBV24-1, the J gene TRBJ2-1; 8 positions match TRBD2. This CDR3 is 17 amino acids long. Germline lookup yields CDR1 KGHDR and CDR2 SFDVKD. V lost 1 base to trimming and J lost 7 bases; unmatched junction nucleotides: 11. This CDR3 reads CATSDFPGLEGENEQFF. CDR3 DNA: TGTGCCACCAGTGATTTCCCGGGACTAGAAGGCGAGAATGAGCAGTTCTTC.

This rearrangement joins TRBV5-1 to TRBJ2-1, with D tentatively TRBD2 (6 bases). This CDR3 region has 14 residues. Germline CDR1 and CDR2: SGHRS and YFSETQ. Trimming took 4 bases from V and 8 from J, leaving 16 bases between them. The DNA for the CDR3 is TGCGCCAGCAGCGCCCCACTAGCACAATATGAGCAGTTCTTC. Encoded protein: CASSAPLAQYEQFF.

V gene TRBV7-3 combines with J gene TRBJ2-2; D possibly uses TRBD1 or TRBD2 (5 bases each). CDR3 length: 13 residues. V lost 2 bases and J lost 6, with 7 bases in between. Germline V gene sequence: CDR1 SGHTA, CDR2 FQGTGA. CDR3 sequence reads: CASSLGDAGELFF. CDR3 in DNA: TGTGCCAGCAGCTTAGGGGACGCCGGGGAGCTGTTTTTT.

This chain joins TRBV9 and TRBJ2-1, with 9 positions matching TRBD2. Trimming removed 0 bases from V and 8 bases from J; junction bases left unmatched: 15. Germline CDR1 SGDLS, CDR2 YYNGEE. The length of the CDR3 is 18 residues. The CDR3: CASSVVGSGGSNSDEQFF. The CDR3 region has the DNA TGTGCCAGCAGCGTAGTAGGTAGCGGGGGTTCGAATTCGGATGAGCAGTTCTTC.

V is TRBV7-3 and J is TRBJ2-1; TRBD1 aligns across 8 bases. The CDR3 has 15 residues. Trimming at V came to 4 bases and at J to 6 bases, leaving 8 bases not matched to a gene. Germline V gene lookup returns CDR1 SGHTA and CDR2 FQGTGA. The CDR3 region is CASSSLGQGSNEQFF. Here the CDR3 DNA reads TGTGCCAGCAGCTCTCTAGGACAGGGCAGCAATGAGCAGTTCTTC.

J is TRBJ2-7 and V is TRBV7-9; TRBD1 matches 9 bases. This CDR3 has 15 amino acids. V shed 5 bases and J 1 base; nucleotides not matched to a gene: 6. In germline, CDR1 is SEHNR, CDR2 FQNEAQ (reference sequence). CDR3 residues: CASSRRGTGSYEQYF. The DNA of the CDR3 is TGTGCCAGCAGCCGCCGCGGGACAGGGTCCTACGAGCAGTACTTC.